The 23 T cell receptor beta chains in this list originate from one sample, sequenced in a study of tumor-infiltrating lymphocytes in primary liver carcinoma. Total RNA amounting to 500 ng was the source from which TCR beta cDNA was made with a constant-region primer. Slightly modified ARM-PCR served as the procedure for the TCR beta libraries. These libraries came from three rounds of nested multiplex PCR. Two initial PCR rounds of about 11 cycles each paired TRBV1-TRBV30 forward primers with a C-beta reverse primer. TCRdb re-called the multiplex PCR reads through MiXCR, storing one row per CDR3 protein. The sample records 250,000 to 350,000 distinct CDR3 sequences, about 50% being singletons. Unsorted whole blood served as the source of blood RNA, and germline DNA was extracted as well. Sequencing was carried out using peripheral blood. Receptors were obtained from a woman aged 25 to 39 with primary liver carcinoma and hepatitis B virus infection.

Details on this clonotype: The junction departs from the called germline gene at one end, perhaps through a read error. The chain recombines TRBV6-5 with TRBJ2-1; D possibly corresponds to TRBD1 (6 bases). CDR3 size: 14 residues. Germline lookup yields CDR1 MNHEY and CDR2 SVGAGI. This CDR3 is CDSSTGIWNNEQFF. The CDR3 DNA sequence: TGTGACAGCAGTACAGGGATATGGAACAATGAGCAGTTCTTC.

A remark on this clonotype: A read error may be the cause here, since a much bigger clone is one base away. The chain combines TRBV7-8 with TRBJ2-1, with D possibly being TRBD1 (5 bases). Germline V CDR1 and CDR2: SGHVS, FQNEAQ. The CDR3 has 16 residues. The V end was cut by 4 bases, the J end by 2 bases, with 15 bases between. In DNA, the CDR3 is TGTGCCAGCAGCTACCGGGCTAGGGGTACCTACAATGAGCAGTTCTTC. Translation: CASSYRARGTYNEQFF.

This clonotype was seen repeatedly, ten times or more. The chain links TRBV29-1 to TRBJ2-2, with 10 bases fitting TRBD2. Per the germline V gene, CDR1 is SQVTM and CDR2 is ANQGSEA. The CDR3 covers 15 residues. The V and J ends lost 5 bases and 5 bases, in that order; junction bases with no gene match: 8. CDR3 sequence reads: CSVLLAGGGTGELFF. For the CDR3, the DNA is TGCAGCGTTCTGTTAGCGGGAGGAGGGACCGGGGAGCTGTTTTTT.

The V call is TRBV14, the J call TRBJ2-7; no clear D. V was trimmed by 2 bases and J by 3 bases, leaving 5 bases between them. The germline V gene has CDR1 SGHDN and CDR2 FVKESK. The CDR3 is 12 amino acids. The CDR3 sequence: CASSQLDYEQYF. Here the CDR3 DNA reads TGTGCCAGCAGCCAACTAGACTACGAGCAGTACTTC.

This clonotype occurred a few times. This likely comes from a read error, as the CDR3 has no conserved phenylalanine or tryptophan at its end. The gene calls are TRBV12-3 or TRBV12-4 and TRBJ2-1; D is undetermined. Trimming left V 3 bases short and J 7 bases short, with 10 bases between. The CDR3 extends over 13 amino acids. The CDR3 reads CASSFSRVNEQFL. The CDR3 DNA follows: TGTGCCAGCAGTTTCTCTCGGGTAAATGAGCAGTTCTTA.

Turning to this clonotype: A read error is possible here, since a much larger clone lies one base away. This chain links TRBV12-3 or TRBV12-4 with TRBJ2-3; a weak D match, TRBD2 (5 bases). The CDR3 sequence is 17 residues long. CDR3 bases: TGTACCAGCAGTTTAGGACTCGACCTCGGTGGCACAGATACGCAGTATTTT. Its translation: CTSSLGLDLGGTDTQYF.

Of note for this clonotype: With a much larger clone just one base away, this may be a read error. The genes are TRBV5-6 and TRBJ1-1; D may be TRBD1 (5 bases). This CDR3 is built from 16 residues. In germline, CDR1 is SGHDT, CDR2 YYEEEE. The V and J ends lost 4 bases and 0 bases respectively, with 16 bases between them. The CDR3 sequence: CASSPRPGRLNTEAFF. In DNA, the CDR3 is TGTGCCAGCAGCCCGCGACCGGGACGGCTGAACACTGAAGCTTTCTTT.

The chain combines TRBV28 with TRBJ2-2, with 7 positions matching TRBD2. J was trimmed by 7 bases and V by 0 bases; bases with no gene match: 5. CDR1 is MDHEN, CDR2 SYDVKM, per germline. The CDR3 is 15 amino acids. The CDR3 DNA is TGTGCCAGCAGTTTATGGCAGGGAGGGGACGGGGAGCTGTTTTTT. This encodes CASSLWQGGDGELFF.

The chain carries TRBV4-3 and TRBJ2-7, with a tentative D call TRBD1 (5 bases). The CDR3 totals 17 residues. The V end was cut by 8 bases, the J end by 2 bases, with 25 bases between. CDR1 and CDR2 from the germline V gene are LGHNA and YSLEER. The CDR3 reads CASGLDFRGWSPYEQYF. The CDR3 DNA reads TGCGCCAGCGGCCTCGACTTTAGGGGATGGTCCCCCTACGAGCAGTACTTC.

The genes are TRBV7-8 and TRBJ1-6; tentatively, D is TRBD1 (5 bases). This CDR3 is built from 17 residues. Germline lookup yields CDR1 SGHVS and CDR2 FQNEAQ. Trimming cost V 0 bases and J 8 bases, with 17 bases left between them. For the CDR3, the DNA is TGTGCCAGCAGCTTAGCCCATCTTGGGCAGGGATATTCACCCCTCCACTTT. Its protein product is CASSLAHLGQGYSPLHF.

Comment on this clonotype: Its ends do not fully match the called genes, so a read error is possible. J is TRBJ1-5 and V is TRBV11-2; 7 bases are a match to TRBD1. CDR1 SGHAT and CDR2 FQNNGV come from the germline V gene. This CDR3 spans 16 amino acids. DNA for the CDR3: TGTGTCAGCAGCTTAGATCGCAGGGGGAGGGACCAGCCCCAGCATTTT. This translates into CVSSLDRRGRDQPQHF.

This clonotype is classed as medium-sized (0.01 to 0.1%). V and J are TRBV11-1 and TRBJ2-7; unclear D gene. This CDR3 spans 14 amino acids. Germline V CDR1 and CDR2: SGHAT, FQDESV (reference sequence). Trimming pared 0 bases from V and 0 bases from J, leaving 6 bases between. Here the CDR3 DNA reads TGTGCCAGCAGCTTAGCGACGGCCTCCTACGAGCAGTACTTC. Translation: CASSLATASYEQYF. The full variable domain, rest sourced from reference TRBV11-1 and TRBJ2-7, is EAEVAQSPRYKITEKSQAVAFWCDPISGHATLYWYRQILGQGPELLVQFQDESVVDDSQLPKDRFSAERLKGVDSTLKIQPAELGDSAMYLCASSLATASYEQYFGPGTRLTVT.

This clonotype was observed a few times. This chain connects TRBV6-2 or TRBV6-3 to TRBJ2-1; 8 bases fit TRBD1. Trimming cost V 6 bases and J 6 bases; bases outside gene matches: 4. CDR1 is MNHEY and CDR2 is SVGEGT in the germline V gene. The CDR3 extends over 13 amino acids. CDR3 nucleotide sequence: TGTGCCAGCAGGGCAGGGGGCGTCAATGAGCAGTTCTTC. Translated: CASRAGGVNEQFF.

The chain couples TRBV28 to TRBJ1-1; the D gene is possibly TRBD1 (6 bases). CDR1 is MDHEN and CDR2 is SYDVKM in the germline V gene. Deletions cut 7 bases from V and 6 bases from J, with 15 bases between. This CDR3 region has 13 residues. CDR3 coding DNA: TGTGCCAGCATCATACAGGGACCGGCTGAAGCTTTCTTT. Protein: CASIIQGPAEAFF.

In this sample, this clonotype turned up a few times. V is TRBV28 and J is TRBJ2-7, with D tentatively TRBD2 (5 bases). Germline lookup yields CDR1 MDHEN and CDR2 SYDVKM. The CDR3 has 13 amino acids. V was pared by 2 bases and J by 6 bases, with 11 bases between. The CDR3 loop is CASSLGREIEQYF. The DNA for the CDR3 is TGTGCCAGCAGTTTAGGCCGGGAAATCGAGCAGTACTTC.

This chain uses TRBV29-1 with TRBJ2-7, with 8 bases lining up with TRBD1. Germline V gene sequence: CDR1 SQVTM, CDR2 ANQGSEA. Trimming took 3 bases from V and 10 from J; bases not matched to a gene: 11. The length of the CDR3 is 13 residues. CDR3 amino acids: CSVDAGTGFDQYF. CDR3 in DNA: TGCAGCGTTGATGCCGGGACAGGTTTCGATCAGTACTTC.

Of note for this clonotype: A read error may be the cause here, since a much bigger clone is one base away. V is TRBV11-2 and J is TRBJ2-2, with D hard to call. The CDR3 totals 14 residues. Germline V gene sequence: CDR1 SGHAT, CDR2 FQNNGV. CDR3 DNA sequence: TGTGCCGGCAGCTTAGTATACATGTCCGGGGAGCTGTTTTTT. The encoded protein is CAGSLVYMSGELFF.

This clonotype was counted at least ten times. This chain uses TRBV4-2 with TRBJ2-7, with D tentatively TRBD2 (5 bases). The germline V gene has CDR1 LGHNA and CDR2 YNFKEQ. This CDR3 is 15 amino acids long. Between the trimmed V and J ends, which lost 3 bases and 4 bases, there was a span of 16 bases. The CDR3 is CASSQGIGNAYEQYF. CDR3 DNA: TGTGCCAGCAGCCAGGGAATCGGGAACGCTTACGAGCAGTACTTC.

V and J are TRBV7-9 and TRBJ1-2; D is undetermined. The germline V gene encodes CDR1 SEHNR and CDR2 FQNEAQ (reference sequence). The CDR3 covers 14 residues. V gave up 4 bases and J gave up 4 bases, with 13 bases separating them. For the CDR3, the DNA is TGTGCCAGCAGCTACCAGGCCCTTGGCTATGGCTACACCTTC. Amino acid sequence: CASSYQALGYGYTF. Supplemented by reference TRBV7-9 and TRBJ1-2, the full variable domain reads DTGVSQNPRHKITKRGQNVTFRCDPISEHNRLYWYRQTLGQGPEFLTYFQNEAQLEKSRLLSDRFSAERPKGSFSTLEIQRTEQGDSAMYLCASSYQALGYGYTFGSGTRLTVV.

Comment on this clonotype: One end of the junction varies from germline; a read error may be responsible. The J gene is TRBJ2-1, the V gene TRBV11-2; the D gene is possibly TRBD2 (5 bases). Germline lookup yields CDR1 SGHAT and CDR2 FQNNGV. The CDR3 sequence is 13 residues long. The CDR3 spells CAGSLEAGNEHFF. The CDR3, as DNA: TGTGCCGGCAGCTTAGAGGCGGGCAATGAGCACTTCTTC. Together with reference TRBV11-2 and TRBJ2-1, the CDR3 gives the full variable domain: EAGVAQSPRYKIIEKRQSVAFWCNPISGHATLYWYQQILGQGPKLLIQFQNNGVVDDSQLPKDRFSAERLKGVDSTLKIQPAKLEDSAVYLCAGSLEAGNEHFFGPGTRLTVL.

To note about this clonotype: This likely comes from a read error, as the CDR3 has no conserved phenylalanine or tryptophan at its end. This CDR3 is CASSWAGGSGSTYEQYI. The CDR3 bases are TGCGCCAGCAGTTGGGCCGGGGGTAGCGGGAGCACCTACGAGCAGTACATC. J is TRBJ2-7 and V is TRBV4-1; 9 bases map to TRBD2. This CDR3 comprises 17 residues. The germline V gene encodes CDR1 MGHRA and CDR2 YSYEKL. Trimming cost V 6 bases and J 2 bases; bases outside gene matches: 14.

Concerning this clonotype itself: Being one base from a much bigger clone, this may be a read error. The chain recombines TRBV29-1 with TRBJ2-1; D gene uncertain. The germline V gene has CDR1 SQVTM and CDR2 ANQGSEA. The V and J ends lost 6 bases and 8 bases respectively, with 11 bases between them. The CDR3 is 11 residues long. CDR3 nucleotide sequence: TGCAGCGTGGAACTGGGCGATGAGCAGTTCTTC. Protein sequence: CSVELGDEQFF.

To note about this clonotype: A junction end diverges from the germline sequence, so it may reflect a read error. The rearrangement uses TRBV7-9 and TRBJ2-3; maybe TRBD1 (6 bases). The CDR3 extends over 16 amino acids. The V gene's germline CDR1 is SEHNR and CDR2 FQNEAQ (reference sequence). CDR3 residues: CASSPRQGRDTDTQFF. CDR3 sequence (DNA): TGTGCCAGCAGCCCGCGGCAGGGAAGGGACACAGATACGCAGTTTTTT.